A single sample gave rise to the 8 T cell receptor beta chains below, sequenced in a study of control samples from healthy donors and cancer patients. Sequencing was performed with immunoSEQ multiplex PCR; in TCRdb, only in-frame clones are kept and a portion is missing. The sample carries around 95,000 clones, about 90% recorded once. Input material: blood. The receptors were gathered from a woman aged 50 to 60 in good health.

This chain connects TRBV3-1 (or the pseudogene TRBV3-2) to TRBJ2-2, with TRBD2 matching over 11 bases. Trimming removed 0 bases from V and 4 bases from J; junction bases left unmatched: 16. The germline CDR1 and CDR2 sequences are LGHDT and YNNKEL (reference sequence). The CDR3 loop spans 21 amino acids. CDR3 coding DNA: TGTGCCAGCAGCCAAGATCGGGTGGTAGCGGGAGGGCCCTCTGTCACCGGGGAGCTGTTTTTT. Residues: CASSQDRVVAGGPSVTGELFF.

DNA for the CDR3: TGTGCCAGTAGTATAGGCACGGCGGCTTACGAGCAGTACTTC. Its protein product is CASSIGTAAYEQYF. The rearrangement links TRBV19 to TRBJ2-7; D gene unclear. The CDR3 spans 14 residues. The ends were cut back, 1 base at V and 4 bases at J, with 11 bases in the middle. CDR1 LNHDA and CDR2 SQIVND come from the germline V gene (reference sequence). The variable domain in full, with the rest retrieved from reference TRBV19 and TRBJ2-7, is DGGITQSPKYLFRKEGQNVTLSCEQNLNHDAMYWYRQDPGQGLRLIYYSQIVNDFQKGDIAEGYSVSREKKESFPLTVTSAQKNPTAFYLCASSIGTAAYEQYFGPGTRLTVT.

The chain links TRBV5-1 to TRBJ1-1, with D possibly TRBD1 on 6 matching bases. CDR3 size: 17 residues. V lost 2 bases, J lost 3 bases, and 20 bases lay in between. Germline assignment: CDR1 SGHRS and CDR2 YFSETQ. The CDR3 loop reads CASSLNPTGRPYTEAFF. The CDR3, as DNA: TGCGCCAGCAGCTTAAATCCCACAGGGAGACCCTACACTGAAGCTTTCTTT.

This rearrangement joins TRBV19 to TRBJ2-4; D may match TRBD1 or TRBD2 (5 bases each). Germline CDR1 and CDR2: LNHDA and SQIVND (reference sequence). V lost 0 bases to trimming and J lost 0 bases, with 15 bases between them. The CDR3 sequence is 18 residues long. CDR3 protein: CASSIDNRGFRAKNIQYF. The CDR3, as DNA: TGTGCCAGTAGTATAGATAACCGGGGCTTTAGAGCCAAAAACATTCAGTACTTC.

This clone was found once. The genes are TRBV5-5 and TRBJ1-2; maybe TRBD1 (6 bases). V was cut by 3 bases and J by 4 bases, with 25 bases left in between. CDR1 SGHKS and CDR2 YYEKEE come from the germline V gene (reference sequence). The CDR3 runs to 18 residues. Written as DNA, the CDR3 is TGTGCCAGCAGCTCTGGGCTGACGTATCGGACAGCATTCTATGGCTACACCTTC. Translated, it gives CASSSGLTYRTAFYGYTF.

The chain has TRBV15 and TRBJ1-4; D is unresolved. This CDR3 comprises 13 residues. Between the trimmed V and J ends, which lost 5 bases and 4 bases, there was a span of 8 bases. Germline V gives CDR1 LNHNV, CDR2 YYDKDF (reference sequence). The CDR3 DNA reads TGTGCCACCAGCGGCCGGGGTAATGAAAAACTGTTTTTT. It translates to CATSGRGNEKLFF.

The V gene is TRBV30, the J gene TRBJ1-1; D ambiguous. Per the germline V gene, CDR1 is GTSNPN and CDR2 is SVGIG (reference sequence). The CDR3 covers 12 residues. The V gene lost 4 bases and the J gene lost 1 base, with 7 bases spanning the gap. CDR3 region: CAWTGKNTEAFF. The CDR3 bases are TGTGCCTGGACGGGAAAGAACACTGAAGCTTTCTTT.

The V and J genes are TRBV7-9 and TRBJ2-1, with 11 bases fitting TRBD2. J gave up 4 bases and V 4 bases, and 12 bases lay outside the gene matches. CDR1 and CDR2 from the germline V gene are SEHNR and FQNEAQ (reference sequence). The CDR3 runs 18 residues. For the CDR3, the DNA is TGTGCCAGCAGCTCAGGAACTAGCGGGAGCTCAAGGTACAATGAGCAGTTCTTC. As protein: CASSSGTSGSSRYNEQFF.